A single sample is the source of the 4 T cell receptor beta chains below, sequenced in a study of T cells in Graves' hyperthyroidism and ophthalmopathy. Researchers took RNA transcripts and amplified the TCR beta CDR3 regions from them. HTBI primers were used for first-round RT-PCR of the TCR CDR3. TCRdb redid the calling of the multiplex PCR reads with MiXCR, one entry per CDR3 protein. The table has around 600,000 distinct CDR3 sequences, 15% to 17% seen once. The sequenced sample consisted of blood. The receptors come from a woman in her 30s with Graves' hyperthyroidism.

CDR3: CSASPSAQHSNQPQHF. CDR3 coding DNA: TGCAGTGCTAGCCCTTCCGCACAGCATAGCAATCAGCCCCAGCATTTT. J is TRBJ1-5 and V is TRBV20-1; D is ambiguous. Looked up from germline, CDR1 is DFQATT and CDR2 is SNEGSKA (reference sequence). Trimming removed 3 bases at V and 0 bases at J, with 15 bases between. The CDR3 runs to 16 residues.

This clonotype came up a few times. The chain links TRBV19 to TRBJ2-7, with D unresolved. V gave up 5 bases and J gave up 6 bases, with 11 bases separating them. Looked up from germline, CDR1 is LNHDA and CDR2 is SQIVND (reference sequence). This CDR3 spans 12 amino acids. CDR3 protein: CASSPPLGEQYF. CDR3 DNA sequence: TGTGCCAGTAGTCCACCCCTGGGCGAGCAGTACTTC.

The DNA of the CDR3 is TGTGCCAGCAGTACCCGGGACACCTACTACGAGCAGTACTTC. It yields the protein CASSTRDTYYEQYF. This sequence joins TRBV6-2 or TRBV6-3 and TRBJ2-7, with a weak D call TRBD1 (6 bases). V was shortened by 5 bases and J by 3 bases, with 14 bases between the two germline ends. There are 14 residues in the CDR3. Germline V gene data show CDR1 as MNHEY and CDR2 as SVGEGT.

This clonotype was seen more than once but under ten times. V usage is TRBV10-3 and J usage is TRBJ1-5, with TRBD1 identical over 7 bases. Germline CDR1 is ENHRY and CDR2 is SYGVKD. This CDR3 spans 16 amino acids. J lost 1 base, V lost 4 bases, and 7 bases had no gene match. CDR3 coding DNA: TGTGCCATCAGTGCCCACACAGGGGAGAGCAATCAGCCCCAGCATTTT. This gives the protein CAISAHTGESNQPQHF.